The next 15 T cell receptor beta chains were all read from a single sample in a study of blood T cell repertoires in COVID-19. Some clones are missing from TCRdb's copy, which holds only in-frame ones; the method was immunoSEQ multiplex PCR. There are some 20,000 clones in the sample; approximately 90% occur only once, and roughly an eighth lies in the top ten. Sample: peripheral blood. These receptors came from an elderly woman with active or convalescent COVID-19.

The chain joins TRBV5-1 to TRBJ2-3; 8 bases fit TRBD2. The CDR3 runs to 17 residues. Germline V lookup: CDR1 SGHRS, CDR2 YFSETQ. Trimming removed 4 bases from V and 1 base from J; junction bases left unmatched: 11. The CDR3 sequence is CASSIVLAGSGTDTQYF. The CDR3 DNA follows: TGCGCCAGCAGCATCGTGTTAGCGGGGTCGGGCACAGATACGCAGTATTTT.

The chain is built from TRBV10-3 and TRBJ1-6; 7 bases match TRBD1. Looked up from germline, CDR1 is ENHRY and CDR2 is SYGVKD. The CDR3 covers 12 residues. Trimming removed 11 bases from V and 11 bases from J; junction bases left unmatched: 9. The CDR3 here is CASRTGSAPLHF. CDR3 in DNA: TGTGCCTCGAGGACAGGTTCTGCACCCCTCCACTTT.

This clone was observed a handful of times. J is TRBJ1-6 and V is TRBV7-9; unclear D gene. V lost 1 base and J 9 bases, leaving 10 bases between the germline ends. The CDR3 runs to 14 residues. CDR1 and CDR2 from the germline V gene are SEHNR and FQNEAQ (reference sequence). As DNA, the CDR3 is TGTGCCAGCAGCTTAGGCCCACGGGGTTCACCCCTCCACTTT. Protein product: CASSLGPRGSPLHF.

The chain links TRBV5-6 to TRBJ2-5; 12 nucleotides match TRBD2. Germline trimming cut 4 bases from V and 2 bases from J; bases unmatched to any gene: 6. From germline, CDR1 is SGHDT and CDR2 YYEEEE. This CDR3 is 16 amino acids long. The CDR3 coding sequence is TGTGCCAGCAGCCCACGGACTAGCGGGAATCAAGAGACCCAGTACTTC. Translation gives CASSPRTSGNQETQYF.

CDR3 sequence: CASSQSRLDGYTF. The CDR3 DNA follows: TGTGCCAGCAGCCAATCCCGGTTGGATGGCTACACCTTC. The rearrangement links TRBV3-1 (or the pseudogene TRBV3-2) to TRBJ1-2; D is unresolved. The CDR3 length is 13 residues. Germline CDR1 and CDR2: LGHDT and YNNKEL (reference sequence). The ends were cut back, 2 bases at V and 6 bases at J, with 10 bases in the middle.

This chain links TRBV11-2 with TRBJ1-5, with TRBD1 matching 9 bases. CDR1 and CDR2 (germline): SGHAT, FQNNGV. This CDR3 has 14 residues. V dropped 5 bases and J dropped 11; count of bases not matched to a gene: 10. This chain's CDR3 is CASSPGQGPEAQHF. In DNA form, the CDR3 reads TGTGCCAGCAGCCCGGGACAGGGCCCGGAGGCCCAGCATTTT.

The chain has TRBV5-1 and TRBJ2-1; tentative D call: TRBD1 (6 bases). The V and J ends lost 4 bases and 5 bases respectively, with 19 bases between them. The germline V gene encodes CDR1 SGHRS and CDR2 YFSETQ. This CDR3 region has 16 residues. The CDR3 here is CASSVSGGTLNNEQFF. The DNA of the CDR3 is TGCGCCAGCAGCGTATCTGGGGGCACCCTCAACAATGAGCAGTTCTTC.

The rearrangement links TRBV5-1 to TRBJ2-2, with 10 bases fitting TRBD2. The CDR3 has 16 residues. Per germline, CDR1 SGHRS and CDR2 YFSETQ. J gave up 7 bases and V 0 bases, and 6 bases lay outside the gene matches. The CDR3 sequence is CASSLAPSGGGGELFF. The CDR3 DNA sequence: TGCGCCAGCAGCTTGGCCCCTAGCGGGGGCGGCGGGGAGCTGTTTTTT.

This clone showed up just a few times. The gene calls are TRBV2 and TRBJ2-2; D is possibly TRBD2 (6 bases). The V gene lost 3 bases and the J gene lost 1 base, with 9 bases spanning the gap. The germline V gene has CDR1 SNHLY and CDR2 FYNNEI. CDR3 size: 15 residues. The CDR3: CASSEEGLNTGELFF. The CDR3 DNA reads TGTGCCAGCAGTGAGGAGGGGTTGAACACCGGGGAGCTGTTTTTT.

This clone was seen only once. This chain connects TRBV5-4 to TRBJ2-5; 9 positions match TRBD1. CDR1 SGHNT and CDR2 YYREEE come from the germline V gene (reference sequence). The CDR3 covers 15 residues. V gave up 0 bases and J gave up 5 bases; unmatched junction bases: 5. The CDR3 loop is CASSLATGGEETQYF. The CDR3, as DNA: TGTGCCAGCAGCTTGGCGACAGGGGGTGAGGAGACCCAGTACTTC.

The rearrangement uses TRBV16 and TRBJ2-7, with TRBD1 matching 9 bases. Germline trimming cut 4 bases from V and 3 bases from J; bases unmatched to any gene: 7. The CDR3 totals 15 residues. From germline, CDR1 is KGHSY and CDR2 FQNENV. CDR3 DNA: TGTGCCAGCAGCCGCGGTGGGACAGGGATCTACGAGCAGTACTTC. It codes for CASSRGGTGIYEQYF. Drawing the rest from reference TRBV16 and TRBJ2-7, the complete variable domain is GEEVAQTPKHLVRGEGQKAKLYCAPIKGHSYVFWYQQVLKNEFKFLISFQNENVFDETGMPKERFSAKCLPNSPCSLEIQATKLEDSAVYFCASSRGGTGIYEQYFGPGTRLTVT.

The chain recombines TRBV2 with TRBJ1-6, with TRBD1 matching 8 bases. The CDR3 consists of 20 residues. Germline CDR1 reads SNHLY; CDR2 reads FYNNEI. The V and J ends lost 2 bases and 7 bases, in that order; junction bases with no gene match: 19. Here the CDR3 DNA reads TGTGCCAGCAGTGAAAGAGCTTTGGGGACAGGCCGTCATACAAATTCACCCCTCCACTTT. Its translation: CASSERALGTGRHTNSPLHF.

The CDR3 DNA reads as TGTGCCACAGCGGGACAGGGGTTCTACGATAGCAATCAGCCCCAGCATTTT. Encoded protein: CATAGQGFYDSNQPQHF. The chain uses TRBV10-3 and TRBJ1-5; 10 nucleotides agree with TRBD1. The CDR3 sequence is 17 residues long. Germline-derived CDR1 and CDR2 are ENHRY and SYGVKD. Trimming at V came to 10 bases and at J to 0 bases, leaving 12 bases not matched to a gene.

This chain connects TRBV2 to TRBJ1-6; TRBD1 matches 7 bases. The V and J ends lost 11 bases and 8 bases, in that order; junction bases with no gene match: 6. Germline-derived CDR1 and CDR2 are SNHLY and FYNNEI. The CDR3 is made up of 12 amino acids. CDR3 amino acids: CAARDSHSPLHF. CDR3 in DNA: TGTGCCGCCCGGGACAGCCATTCACCCCTCCACTTT.

The V gene is TRBV20-1, the J gene TRBJ1-6; TRBD1 matches at 8 bases. CDR1 and CDR2 (germline): DFQATT, SNEGSKA (reference sequence). The CDR3 loop spans 12 amino acids. Losses at the gene ends were 3 bases for V and 11 bases for J; bases not matched to a gene: 3. CDR3 nucleotide sequence: TGCAGTGCTAGTAGACAGGGGCCACCCCTCCACTTT. This gives the protein CSASRQGPPLHF.